The T cell receptor beta chain described here comes from a study of blood T cell repertoires in COVID-19. Study summary: Collection of acute and convalescent COVID-19 samples took place in the United States, Italy and Spain. From T cells, B-cell-depleted T cells, or PBMCs came the material, which was cDNA or gDNA.

Original data processing: Amplification from reference gene primers served as the basis for estimated nucleated cell counts. Repertoires were generated with immunoSEQ multiplex PCR, while TCRdb's copy carries only in-frame clones and drops some. That table supplies the V and J calls and clone size; D and trimming were determined from the DNA. The table has 210,000 or so clones, around 80% seen once. J was trimmed by 9 bases and V by 5 bases; bases with no gene match: 21. This CDR3 contains 17 residues. From germline, CDR1 is MNHEY and CDR2 SMNVEV (reference sequence). The rearrangement links TRBV27 to TRBJ1-2; 7 positions match TRBD1. Material: peripheral blood. The source is a middle-aged woman with acute or convalescent COVID-19. This CDR3 reads CASSPPNGQAGIYSYTF. In DNA, the CDR3 is TGTGCCAGCAGTCCCCCAAATGGACAGGCGGGTATATATAGCTACACCTTC.